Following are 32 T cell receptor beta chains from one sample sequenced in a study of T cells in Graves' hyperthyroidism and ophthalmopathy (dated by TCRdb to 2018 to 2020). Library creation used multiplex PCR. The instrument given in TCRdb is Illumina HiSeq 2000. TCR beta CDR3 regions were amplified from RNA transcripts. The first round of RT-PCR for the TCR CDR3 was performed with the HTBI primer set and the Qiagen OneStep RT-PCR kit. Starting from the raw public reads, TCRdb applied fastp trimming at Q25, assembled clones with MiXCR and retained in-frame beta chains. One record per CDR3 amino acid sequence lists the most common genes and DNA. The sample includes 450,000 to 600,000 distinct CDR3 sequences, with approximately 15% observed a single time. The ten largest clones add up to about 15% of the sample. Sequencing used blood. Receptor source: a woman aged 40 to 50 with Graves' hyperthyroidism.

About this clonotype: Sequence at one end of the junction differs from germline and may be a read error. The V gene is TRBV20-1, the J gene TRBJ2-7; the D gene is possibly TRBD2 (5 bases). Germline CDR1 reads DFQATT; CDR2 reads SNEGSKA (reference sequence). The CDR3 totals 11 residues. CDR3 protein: CSAERLYERYF. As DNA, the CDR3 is TGCAGTGCGGAGCGGCTGTACGAGCGGTACTTC.

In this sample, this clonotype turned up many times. The CDR3 here is CASSRDSGTGELFF. Written as DNA, the CDR3 is TGTGCCAGCAGCCGCGATTCGGGGACCGGGGAGCTGTTTTTT. The genes are TRBV5-5 and TRBJ2-2, with D possibly being TRBD2 (5 bases). The CDR3 is made up of 14 amino acids. The V end lost 4 bases, the J end lost 5 bases, and 12 bases lay between the germline ends. The germline gives CDR1 SGHKS, CDR2 YYEKEE (reference sequence).

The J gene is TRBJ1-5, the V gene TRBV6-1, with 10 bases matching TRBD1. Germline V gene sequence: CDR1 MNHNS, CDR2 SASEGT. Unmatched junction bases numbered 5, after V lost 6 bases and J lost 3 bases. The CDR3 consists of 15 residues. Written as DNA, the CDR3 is TGTGCCAGCAGGCCCGGGACAGGGGTCAATCAGCCCCAGCATTTT. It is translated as CASRPGTGVNQPQHF.

The CDR3 bases are TGTGCCAGCAGCTACAGAGCGAGAGGGCGTACCTACGAGCAGTACTTC. This codes for CASSYRARGRTYEQYF. This chain links TRBV28 with TRBJ2-7, with D perhaps TRBD2 (5 bases). The length of the CDR3 is 16 residues. Germline V gene sequence: CDR1 MDHEN, CDR2 SYDVKM. V was shortened by 6 bases and J by 2 bases, with 20 bases between the two germline ends.

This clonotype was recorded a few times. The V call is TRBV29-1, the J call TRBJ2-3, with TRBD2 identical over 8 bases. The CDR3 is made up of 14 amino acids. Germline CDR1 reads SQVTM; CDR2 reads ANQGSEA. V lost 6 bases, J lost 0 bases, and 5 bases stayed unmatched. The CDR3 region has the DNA TGCAGCGTCCGACTAGCGACTAGCACAGATACGCAGTATTTT. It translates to CSVRLATSTDTQYF.

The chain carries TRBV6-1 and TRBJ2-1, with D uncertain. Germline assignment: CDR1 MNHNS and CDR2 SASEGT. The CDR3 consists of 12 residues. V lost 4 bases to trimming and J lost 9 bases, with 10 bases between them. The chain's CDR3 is CASSGHGVEQFF. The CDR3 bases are TGTGCCAGCAGTGGACACGGCGTTGAGCAGTTCTTC.

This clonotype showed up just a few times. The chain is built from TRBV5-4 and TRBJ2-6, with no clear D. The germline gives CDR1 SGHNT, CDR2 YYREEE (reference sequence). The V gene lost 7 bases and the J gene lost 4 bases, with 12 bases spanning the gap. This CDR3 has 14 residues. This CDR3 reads CASLVPGGANVLTF. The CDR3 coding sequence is TGTGCCAGCCTTGTTCCCGGCGGGGCCAACGTCCTGACTTTC.

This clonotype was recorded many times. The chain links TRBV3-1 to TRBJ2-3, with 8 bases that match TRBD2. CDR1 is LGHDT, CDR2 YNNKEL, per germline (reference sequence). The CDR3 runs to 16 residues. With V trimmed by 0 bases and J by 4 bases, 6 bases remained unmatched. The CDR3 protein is CASSQDTTGGADTQYF. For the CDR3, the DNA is TGTGCCAGCAGCCAAGATACGACGGGAGGGGCAGATACGCAGTATTTT.

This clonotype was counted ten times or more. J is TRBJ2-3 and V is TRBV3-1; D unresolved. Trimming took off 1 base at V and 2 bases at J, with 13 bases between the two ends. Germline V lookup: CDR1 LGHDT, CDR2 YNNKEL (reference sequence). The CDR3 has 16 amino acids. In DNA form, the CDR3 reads TGTGCCAGCAGCCAAGTCATAAGCCCTATCACAGATACGCAGTATTTT. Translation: CASSQVISPITDTQYF.

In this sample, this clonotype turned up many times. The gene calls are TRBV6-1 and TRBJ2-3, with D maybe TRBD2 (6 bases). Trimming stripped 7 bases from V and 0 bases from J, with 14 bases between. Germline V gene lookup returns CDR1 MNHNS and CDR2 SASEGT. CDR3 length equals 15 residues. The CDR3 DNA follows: TGTGCCAGCACTAACGGGGGTCGGAGCACAGATACGCAGTATTTT. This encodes CASTNGGRSTDTQYF.

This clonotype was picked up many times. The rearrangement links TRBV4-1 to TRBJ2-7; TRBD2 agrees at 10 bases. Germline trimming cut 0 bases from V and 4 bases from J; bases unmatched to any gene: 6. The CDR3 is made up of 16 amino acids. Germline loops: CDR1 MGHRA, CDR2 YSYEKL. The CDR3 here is CASSQDGTSEVYEQYF. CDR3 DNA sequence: TGCGCCAGCAGCCAAGATGGGACTAGCGAGGTTTACGAGCAGTACTTC.

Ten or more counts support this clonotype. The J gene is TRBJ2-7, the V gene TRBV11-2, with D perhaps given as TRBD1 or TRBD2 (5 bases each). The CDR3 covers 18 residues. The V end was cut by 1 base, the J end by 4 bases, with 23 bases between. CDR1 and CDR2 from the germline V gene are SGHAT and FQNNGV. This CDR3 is CASSLVSYPYGGFYEQYF. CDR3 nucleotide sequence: TGTGCCAGCAGCTTAGTGTCTTATCCCTATGGGGGATTTTACGAGCAGTACTTC.

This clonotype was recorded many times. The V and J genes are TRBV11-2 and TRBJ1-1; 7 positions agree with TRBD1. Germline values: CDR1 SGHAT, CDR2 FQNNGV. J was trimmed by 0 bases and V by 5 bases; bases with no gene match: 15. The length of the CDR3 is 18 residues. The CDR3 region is CASSAYDREMGMNTEAFF. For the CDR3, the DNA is TGTGCCAGCAGCGCCTACGACAGGGAAATGGGGATGAACACTGAAGCTTTCTTT. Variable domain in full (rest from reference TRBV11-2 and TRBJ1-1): EAGVAQSPRYKIIEKRQSVAFWCNPISGHATLYWYQQILGQGPKLLIQFQNNGVVDDSQLPKDRFSAERLKGVDSTLKIQPAKLEDSAVYLCASSAYDREMGMNTEAFFGQGTRLTVV.

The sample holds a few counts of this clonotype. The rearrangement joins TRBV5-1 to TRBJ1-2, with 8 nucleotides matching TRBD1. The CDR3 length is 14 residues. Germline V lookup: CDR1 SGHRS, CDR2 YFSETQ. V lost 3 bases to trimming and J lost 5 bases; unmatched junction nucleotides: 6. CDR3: CASSSGQGVYGYTF. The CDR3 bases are TGCGCCAGCAGCTCTGGACAGGGAGTGTATGGCTACACCTTC.

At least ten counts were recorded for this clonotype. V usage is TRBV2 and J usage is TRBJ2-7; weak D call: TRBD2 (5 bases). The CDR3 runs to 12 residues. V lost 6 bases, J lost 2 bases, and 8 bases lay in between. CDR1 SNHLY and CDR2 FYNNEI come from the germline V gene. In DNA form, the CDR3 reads TGTGCCAGCAGCCGGGAAACCTACGAGCAGTACTTC. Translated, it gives CASSRETYEQYF.

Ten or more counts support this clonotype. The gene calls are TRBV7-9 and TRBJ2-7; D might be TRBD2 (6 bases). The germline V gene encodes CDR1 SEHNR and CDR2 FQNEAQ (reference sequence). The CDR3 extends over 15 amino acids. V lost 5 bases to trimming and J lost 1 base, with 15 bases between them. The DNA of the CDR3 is TGTGCCAGCAGCCTGTCGGGGGAGGCTTCCTACGAGCAGTACTTC. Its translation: CASSLSGEASYEQYF.

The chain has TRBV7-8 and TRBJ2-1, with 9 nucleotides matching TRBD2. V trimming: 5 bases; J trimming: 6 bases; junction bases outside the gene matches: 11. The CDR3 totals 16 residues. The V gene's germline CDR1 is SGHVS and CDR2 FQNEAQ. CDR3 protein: CASSADLGSGSNEQFF. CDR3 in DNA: TGTGCCAGCAGCGCCGACCTCGGTAGCGGGAGCAATGAGCAGTTCTTC.

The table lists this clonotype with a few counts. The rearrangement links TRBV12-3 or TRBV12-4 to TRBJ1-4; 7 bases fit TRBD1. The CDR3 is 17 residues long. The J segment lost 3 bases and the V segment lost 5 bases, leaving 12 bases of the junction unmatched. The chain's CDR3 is CASSLGVAGTANEKLFF. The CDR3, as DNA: TGTGCCAGCAGTCTAGGGGTCGCCGGGACAGCTAATGAAAAACTGTTTTTT.

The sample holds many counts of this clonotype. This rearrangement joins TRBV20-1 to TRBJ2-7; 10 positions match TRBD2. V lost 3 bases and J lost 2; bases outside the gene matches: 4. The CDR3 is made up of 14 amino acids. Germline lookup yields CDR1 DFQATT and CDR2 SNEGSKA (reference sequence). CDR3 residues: CSASIAGGTYEQYF. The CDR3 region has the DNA TGCAGTGCTAGTATAGCGGGAGGAACCTACGAGCAGTACTTC.

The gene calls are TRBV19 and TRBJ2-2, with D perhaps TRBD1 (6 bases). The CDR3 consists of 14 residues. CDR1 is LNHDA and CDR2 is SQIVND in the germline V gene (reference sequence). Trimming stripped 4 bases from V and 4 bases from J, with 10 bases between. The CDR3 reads CASSKNRATGELFF. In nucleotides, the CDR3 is TGTGCCAGTAGTAAAAACAGGGCCACCGGGGAGCTGTTTTTT.

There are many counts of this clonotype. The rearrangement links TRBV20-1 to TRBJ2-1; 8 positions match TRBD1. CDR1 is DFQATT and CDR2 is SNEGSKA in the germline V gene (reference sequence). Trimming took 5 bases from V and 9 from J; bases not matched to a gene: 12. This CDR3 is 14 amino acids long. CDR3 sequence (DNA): TGCAGTGCTCGAGGCGGGACAGGCCGACCTGAGCAGTTCTTC. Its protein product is CSARGGTGRPEQFF.

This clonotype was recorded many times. The CDR3 spells CASSLVSELNTEAFF. In DNA, the CDR3 is TGTGCCAGCAGCTTAGTATCAGAATTGAACACTGAAGCTTTCTTT. The chain joins TRBV7-2 to TRBJ1-1; D unclear. Trimming took 1 base from V and 0 from J, leaving 9 bases between them. The CDR3 totals 15 residues. The V gene's germline CDR1 is SGHTA and CDR2 FQGNSA.

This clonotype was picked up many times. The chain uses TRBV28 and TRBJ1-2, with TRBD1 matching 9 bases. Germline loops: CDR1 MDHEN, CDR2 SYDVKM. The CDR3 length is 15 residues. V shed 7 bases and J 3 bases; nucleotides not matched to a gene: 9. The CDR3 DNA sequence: TGTGCCAGCACGGGAGGACAGGGGTATTACTATGGCTACACCTTC. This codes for CASTGGQGYYYGYTF.

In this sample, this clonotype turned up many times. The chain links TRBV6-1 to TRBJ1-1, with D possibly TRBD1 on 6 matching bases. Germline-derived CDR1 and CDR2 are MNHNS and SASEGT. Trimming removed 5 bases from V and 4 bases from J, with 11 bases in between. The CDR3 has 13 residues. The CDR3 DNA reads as TGTGCCAGCAGTCAACGGGACACCACTGAAGCTTTCTTT. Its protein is CASSQRDTTEAFF.

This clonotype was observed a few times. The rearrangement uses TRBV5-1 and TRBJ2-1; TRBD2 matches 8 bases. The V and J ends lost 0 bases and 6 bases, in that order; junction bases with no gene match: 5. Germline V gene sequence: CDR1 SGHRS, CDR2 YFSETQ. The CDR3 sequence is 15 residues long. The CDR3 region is CASSLEGLVGNEQFF. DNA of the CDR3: TGCGCCAGCAGCTTGGAGGGACTAGTTGGCAATGAGCAGTTCTTC.

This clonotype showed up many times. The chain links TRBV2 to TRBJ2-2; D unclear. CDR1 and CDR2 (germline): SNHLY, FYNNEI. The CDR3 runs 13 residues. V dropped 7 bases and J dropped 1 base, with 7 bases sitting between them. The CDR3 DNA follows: TGTGCCAGCACGGTAGGGAACACCGGGGAGCTGTTTTTT. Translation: CASTVGNTGELFF.

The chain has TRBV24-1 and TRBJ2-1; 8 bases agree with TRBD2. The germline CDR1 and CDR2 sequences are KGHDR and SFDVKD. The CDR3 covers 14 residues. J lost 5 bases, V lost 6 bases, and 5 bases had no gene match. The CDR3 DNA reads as TGTGCCACCAGTCCTACTAGCGGAGACAATGAGCAGTTCTTC. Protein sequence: CATSPTSGDNEQFF.

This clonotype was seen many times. In DNA form, the CDR3 reads TGCGCCAGCAGCTCAAGGACTAGCGGAAACACCGGGGAGCTGTTTTTT. This sequence encodes CASSSRTSGNTGELFF. The chain is built from TRBV5-1 and TRBJ2-2, with 10 nucleotides matching TRBD2. Germline CDR1 reads SGHRS; CDR2 reads YFSETQ. Trimming cost V 3 bases and J 2 bases; bases outside gene matches: 4. The CDR3 is 16 residues long. Supplemented by reference TRBV5-1 and TRBJ2-2, the full variable domain reads KAGVTQTPRYLIKTRGQQVTLSCSPISGHRSVSWYQQTPGQGLQFLFEYFSETQRNKGNFPGRFSGRQFSNSRSEMNVSTLELGDSALYLCASSSRTSGNTGELFFGEGSRLTVL.

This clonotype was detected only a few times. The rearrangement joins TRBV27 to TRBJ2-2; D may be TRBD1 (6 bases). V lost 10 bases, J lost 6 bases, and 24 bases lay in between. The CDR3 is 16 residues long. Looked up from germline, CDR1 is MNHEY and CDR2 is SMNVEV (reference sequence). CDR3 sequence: CATSRTAFVKAGELFF. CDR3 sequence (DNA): TGTGCCACCTCCCGGACAGCTTTTGTAAAGGCCGGGGAGCTGTTTTTT.

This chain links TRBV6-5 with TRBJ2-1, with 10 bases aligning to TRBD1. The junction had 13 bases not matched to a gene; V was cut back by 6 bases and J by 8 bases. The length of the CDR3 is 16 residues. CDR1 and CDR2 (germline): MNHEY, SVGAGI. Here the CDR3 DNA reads TGTGCCAGCAGGACCTCGAGGGACAGGGGCAACGATGAGCAGTTCTTC. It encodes CASRTSRDRGNDEQFF.

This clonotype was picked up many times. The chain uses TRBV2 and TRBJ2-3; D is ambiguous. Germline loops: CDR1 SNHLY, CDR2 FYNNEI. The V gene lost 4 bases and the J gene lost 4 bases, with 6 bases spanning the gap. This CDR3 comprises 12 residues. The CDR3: CASSGVADTQYF. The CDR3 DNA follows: TGTGCCAGCAGTGGGGTGGCAGATACGCAGTATTTT. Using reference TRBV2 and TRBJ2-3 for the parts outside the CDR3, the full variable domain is EPEVTQTPSHQVTQMGQEVILRCVPISNHLYFYWYRQILGQKVEFLVSFYNNEISEKSEIFDDQFSVERPDGSNFTLKIRSTKLEDSAMYFCASSGVADTQYFGPGTRLTVL.

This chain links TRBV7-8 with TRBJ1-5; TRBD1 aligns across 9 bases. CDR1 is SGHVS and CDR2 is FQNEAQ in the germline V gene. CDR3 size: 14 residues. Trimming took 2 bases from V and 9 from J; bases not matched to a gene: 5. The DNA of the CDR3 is TGTGCCAGCAGCTTAACGGACAGGGGATGGCCCCAGCATTTT. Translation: CASSLTDRGWPQHF.